These 5 T cell receptor beta chains were sequenced from one sample in a study of T cell repertoires in cytomegalovirus infection. TCRdb analysed the reads with MiXCR anew, one entry per CDR3 protein. This table holds hundreds of thousands of distinct CDR3 sequences, 20% to 25% found once. The sample comprised CD8+ T cells from PBMCs. These receptors were collected from a human donor in good health (CMV status not recorded). Some clones in this sample may be carry-over from other donors' samples.

This chain uses TRBV28 with TRBJ1-5, with D unresolved. Trimming cost V 3 bases and J 1 base, with 10 bases left between them. This CDR3 is 15 amino acids long. Germline-derived CDR1 and CDR2 are MDHEN and SYDVKM. This CDR3 reads CASSFVMGSNQPQHF. For the CDR3, the DNA is TGTGCCAGCAGTTTCGTAATGGGAAGCAATCAGCCCCAGCATTTT. The full variable domain, its missing parts supplied by reference TRBV28 and TRBJ1-5, is DVKVTQSSRYLVKRTGEKVFLECVQDMDHENMFWYRQDPGLGLRLIYFSYDVKMKEKGDIPEGYSVSREKKERFSLILESASTNQTSMYLCASSFVMGSNQPQHFGDGTRLSIL.

The gene calls are TRBV29-1 and TRBJ1-2; D may be TRBD1 (6 bases). This CDR3 is built from 13 residues. Trimming left V 3 bases short and J 4 bases short, with 12 bases between. CDR1 is SQVTM and CDR2 is ANQGSEA in the germline V gene. CDR3 coding DNA: TGCAGCGTTGAGGGGGGCTCGATCTATGGCTACACCTTC. Residues: CSVEGGSIYGYTF.

This clonotype came up many times. V usage is TRBV2 and J usage is TRBJ2-1; no firm D call. CDR1 SNHLY and CDR2 FYNNEI come from the germline V gene. This CDR3 region has 12 residues. Trimming left V 10 bases short and J 5 bases short, with 12 bases between. The CDR3, as DNA: TGTGCCAACACCCTTTGGGACAATGAGCAGTTCTTC. Its translation is CANTLWDNEQFF.

This clonotype has only a few counts. This chain connects TRBV4-2 to TRBJ2-7; 12 nucleotides align to TRBD2. Germline CDR1 is LGHNA and CDR2 is YNFKEQ. The CDR3 covers 16 residues. Losses at the gene ends were 4 bases for V and 2 bases for J; bases not matched to a gene: 6. The CDR3 coding sequence is TGTGCCAGCAGCCGGCCCACTAGCGGGGGGACCTACGAGCAGTACTTC. Its protein is CASSRPTSGGTYEQYF.

This clonotype came up many times. The chain employs TRBV11-3 and TRBJ2-1; D may be TRBD1 (6 bases). The CDR3 sequence is 15 residues long. Trimming removed 5 bases from V and 4 bases from J, with 15 bases in between. Germline CDR1 SGHNT, CDR2 YENEEA. CDR3 in amino acids: CASSPSTGDYNEQFF. The DNA for the CDR3 is TGTGCCAGCAGCCCCTCGACAGGAGATTACAATGAGCAGTTCTTC.